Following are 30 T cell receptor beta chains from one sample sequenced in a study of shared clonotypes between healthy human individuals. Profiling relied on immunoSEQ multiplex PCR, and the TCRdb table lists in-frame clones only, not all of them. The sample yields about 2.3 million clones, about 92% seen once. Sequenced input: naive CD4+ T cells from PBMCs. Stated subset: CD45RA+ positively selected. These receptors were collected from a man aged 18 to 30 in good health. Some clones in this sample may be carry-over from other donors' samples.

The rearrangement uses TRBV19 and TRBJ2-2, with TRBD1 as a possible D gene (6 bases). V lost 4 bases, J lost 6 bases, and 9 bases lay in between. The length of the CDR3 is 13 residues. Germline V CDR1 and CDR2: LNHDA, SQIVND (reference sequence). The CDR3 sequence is CASSNRVAGELFF. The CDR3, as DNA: TGTGCCAGTAGTAACAGGGTTGCCGGGGAGCTGTTTTTT.

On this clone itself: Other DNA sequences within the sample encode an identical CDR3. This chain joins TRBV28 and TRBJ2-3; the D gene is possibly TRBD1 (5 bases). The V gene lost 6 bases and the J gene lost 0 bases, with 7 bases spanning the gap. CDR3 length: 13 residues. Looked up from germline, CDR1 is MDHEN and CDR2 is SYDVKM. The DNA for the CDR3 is TGTGCCAGCAGCGCAGGGAGCACAGATACGCAGTATTTT. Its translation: CASSAGSTDTQYF.

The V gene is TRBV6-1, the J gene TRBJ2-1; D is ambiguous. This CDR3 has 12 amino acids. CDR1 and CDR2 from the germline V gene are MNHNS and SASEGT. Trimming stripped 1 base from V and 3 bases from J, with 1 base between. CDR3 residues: CASSEDYNEQFF. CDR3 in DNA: TGTGCCAGCAGTGAAGACTACAATGAGCAGTTCTTC.

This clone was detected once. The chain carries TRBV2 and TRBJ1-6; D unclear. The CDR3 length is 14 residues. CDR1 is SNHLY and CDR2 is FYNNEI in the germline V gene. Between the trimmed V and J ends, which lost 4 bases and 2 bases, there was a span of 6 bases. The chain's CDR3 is CASSAVTYNSPLHF. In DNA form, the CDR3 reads TGTGCCAGCAGTGCAGTCACCTATAATTCACCCCTCCACTTT.

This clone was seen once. In DNA, the CDR3 is TGTGCCAGCAGAACCCACCCGAACACCATATATTTT. Its protein product is CASRTHPNTIYF. The chain recombines TRBV28 with TRBJ1-3; D gene ambiguous. The CDR3 totals 12 residues. Trimming stripped 6 bases from V and 7 bases from J, with 10 bases between. Germline-derived CDR1 and CDR2 are MDHEN and SYDVKM.

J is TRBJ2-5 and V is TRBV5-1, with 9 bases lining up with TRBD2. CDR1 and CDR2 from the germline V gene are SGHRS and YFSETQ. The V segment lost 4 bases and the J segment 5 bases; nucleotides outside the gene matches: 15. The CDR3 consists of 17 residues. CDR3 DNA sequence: TGCGCCAGCAGCCCGGGGACTAGCTCTACGTTTTTGGAGACCCAGTACTTC. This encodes CASSPGTSSTFLETQYF.

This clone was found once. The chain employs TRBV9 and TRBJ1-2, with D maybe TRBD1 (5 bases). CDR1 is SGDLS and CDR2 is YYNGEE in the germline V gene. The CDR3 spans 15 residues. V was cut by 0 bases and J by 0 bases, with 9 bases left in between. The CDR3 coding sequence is TGTGCCAGCAGCGTAGAAAGGGGCACTAACTATGGCTACACCTTC. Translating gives CASSVERGTNYGYTF.

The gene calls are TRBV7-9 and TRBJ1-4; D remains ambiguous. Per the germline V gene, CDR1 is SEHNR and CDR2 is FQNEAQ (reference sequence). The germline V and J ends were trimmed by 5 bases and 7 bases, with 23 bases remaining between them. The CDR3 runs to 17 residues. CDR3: CASSQNSGFTRGEKLFF. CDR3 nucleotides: TGTGCCAGCAGCCAGAATTCGGGGTTTACTCGTGGTGAAAAACTGTTTTTT.

The chain's CDR3 is CASSPGRINEQYF. Written as DNA, the CDR3 is TGTGCCAGCTCACCAGGTCGGATCAACGAGCAGTACTTC. The chain is built from TRBV18 and TRBJ2-7, with D hard to call. The germline V and J ends were trimmed by 2 bases and 5 bases, with 10 bases remaining between them. This CDR3 spans 13 amino acids. Germline CDR1 and CDR2: KGHSH and LQKENI. The variable domain in full, with the rest retrieved from reference TRBV18 and TRBJ2-7, is NAGVMQNPRHLVRRRGQEARLRCSPMKGHSHVYWYRQLPEEGLKFMVYLQKENIIDESGMPKERFSAEFPKEGPSILRIQQVVRGDSAAYFCASSPGRINEQYFGPGTRLTVT.

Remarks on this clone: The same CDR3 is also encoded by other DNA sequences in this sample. The CDR3 sequence: CASRDNQPQHF. CDR3 DNA: TGTGCCAGCAGGGACAATCAGCCCCAGCATTTT. The chain joins TRBV28 to TRBJ1-5; D unresolved. Germline CDR1 is MDHEN and CDR2 is SYDVKM. This CDR3 contains 11 residues. Between the trimmed V and J ends, which lost 6 bases and 3 bases, there was a span of 3 bases. The complete variable domain, with remaining parts taken from reference TRBV28 and TRBJ1-5, reads DVKVTQSSRYLVKRTGEKVFLECVQDMDHENMFWYRQDPGLGLRLIYFSYDVKMKEKGDIPEGYSVSREKKERFSLILESASTNQTSMYLCASRDNQPQHFGDGTRLSIL.

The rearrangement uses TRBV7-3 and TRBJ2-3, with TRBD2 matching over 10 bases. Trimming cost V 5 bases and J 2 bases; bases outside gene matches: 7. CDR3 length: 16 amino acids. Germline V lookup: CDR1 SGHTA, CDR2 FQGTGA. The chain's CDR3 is CASSPSGRRYTDTQYF. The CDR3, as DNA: TGTGCCAGCAGCCCTAGCGGGAGAAGGTACACAGATACGCAGTATTTT.

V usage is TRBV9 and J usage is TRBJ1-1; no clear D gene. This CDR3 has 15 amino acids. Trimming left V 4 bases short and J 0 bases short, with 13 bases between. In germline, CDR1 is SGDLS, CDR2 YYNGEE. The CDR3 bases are TGTGCCAGCAGCCCTGAGGTATCTGTGAACACTGAAGCTTTCTTT. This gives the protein CASSPEVSVNTEAFF.

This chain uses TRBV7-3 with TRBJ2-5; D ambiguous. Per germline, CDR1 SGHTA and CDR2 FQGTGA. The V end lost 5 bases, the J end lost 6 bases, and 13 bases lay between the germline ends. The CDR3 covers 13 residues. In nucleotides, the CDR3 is TGTGCCAGCAGCCCTGACCAGAGGAAGACCCAGTACTTC. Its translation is CASSPDQRKTQYF.

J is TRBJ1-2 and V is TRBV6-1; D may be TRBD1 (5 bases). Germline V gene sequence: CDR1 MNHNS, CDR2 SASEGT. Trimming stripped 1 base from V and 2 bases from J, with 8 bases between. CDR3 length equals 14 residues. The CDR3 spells CASSEGTRNYGYTF. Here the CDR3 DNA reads TGTGCCAGCAGTGAAGGGACACGGAACTATGGCTACACCTTC.

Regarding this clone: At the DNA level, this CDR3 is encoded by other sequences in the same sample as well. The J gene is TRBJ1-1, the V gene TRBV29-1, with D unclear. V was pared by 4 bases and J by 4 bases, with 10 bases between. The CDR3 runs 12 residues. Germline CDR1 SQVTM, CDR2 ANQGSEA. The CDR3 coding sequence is TGCAGCGTTGTGCGGGGAGGCACTGAAGCTTTCTTT. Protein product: CSVVRGGTEAFF.

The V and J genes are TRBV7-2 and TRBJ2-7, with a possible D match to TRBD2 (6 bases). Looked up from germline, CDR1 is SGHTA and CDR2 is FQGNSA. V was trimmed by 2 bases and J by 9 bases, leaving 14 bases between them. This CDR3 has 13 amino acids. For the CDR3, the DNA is TGTGCCAGCAGCTTACGGGAGACCCAGGGGCAGTACTTC. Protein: CASSLRETQGQYF.

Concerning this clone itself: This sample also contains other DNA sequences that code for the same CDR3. The CDR3: CASGLNTDTQYF. The CDR3 DNA follows: TGTGCTAGTGGGCTTAACACAGATACGCAGTATTTT. The chain carries TRBV12-5 and TRBJ2-3; D remains ambiguous. Trimming removed 6 bases at V and 2 bases at J, with 6 bases between. CDR1 is LGHNT and CDR2 is FRNRAP in the germline V gene. The CDR3 covers 12 residues. The full variable domain, completed using reference TRBV12-5 and TRBJ2-3, is DARVTQTPRHKVTEMGQEVTMRCQPILGHNTVFWYRQTMMQGLELLAYFRNRAPLDDSGMPKDRFSAEMPDATLATLKIQPSEPRDSAVYFCASGLNTDTQYFGPGTRLTVL.

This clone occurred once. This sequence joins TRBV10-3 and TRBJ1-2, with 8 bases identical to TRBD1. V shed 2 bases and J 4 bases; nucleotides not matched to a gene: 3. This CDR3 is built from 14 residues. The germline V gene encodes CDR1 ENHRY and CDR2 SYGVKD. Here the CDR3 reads CAISERTGSYGYTF. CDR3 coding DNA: TGTGCCATCAGTGAGCGGACAGGGTCCTATGGCTACACCTTC.

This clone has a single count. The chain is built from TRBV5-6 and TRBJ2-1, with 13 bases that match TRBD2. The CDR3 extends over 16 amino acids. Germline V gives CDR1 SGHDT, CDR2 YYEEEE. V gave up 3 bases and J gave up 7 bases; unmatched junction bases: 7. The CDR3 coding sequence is TGTGCCAGCAGCTGGATCGGGACTAGCGGGAAAAATGAGCAGTTCTTC. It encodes CASSWIGTSGKNEQFF.

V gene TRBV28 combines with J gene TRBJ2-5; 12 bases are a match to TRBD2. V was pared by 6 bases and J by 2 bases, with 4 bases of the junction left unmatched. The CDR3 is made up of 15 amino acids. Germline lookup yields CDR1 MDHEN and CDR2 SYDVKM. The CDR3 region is CASSPGTSGQETQYF. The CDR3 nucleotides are TGTGCCAGCAGCCCTGGGACTAGCGGGCAAGAGACCCAGTACTTC.

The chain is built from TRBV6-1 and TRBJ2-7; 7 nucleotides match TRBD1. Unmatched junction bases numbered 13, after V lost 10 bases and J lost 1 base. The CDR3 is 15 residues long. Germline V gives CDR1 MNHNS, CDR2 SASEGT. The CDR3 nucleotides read TGTGCCATCCGGCCCCTGGGGGACAGATCCTACGAGCAGTACTTC. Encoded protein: CAIRPLGDRSYEQYF.

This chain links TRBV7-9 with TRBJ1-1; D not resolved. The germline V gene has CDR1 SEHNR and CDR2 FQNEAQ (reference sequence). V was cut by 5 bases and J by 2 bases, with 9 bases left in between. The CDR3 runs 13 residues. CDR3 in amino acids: CASSLTINTEAFF. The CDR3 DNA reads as TGTGCCAGCAGCCTGACCATAAACACTGAAGCTTTCTTT.

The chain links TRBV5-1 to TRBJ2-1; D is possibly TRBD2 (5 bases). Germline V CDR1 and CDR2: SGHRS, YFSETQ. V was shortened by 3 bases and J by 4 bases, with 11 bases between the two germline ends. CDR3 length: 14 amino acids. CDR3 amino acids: CASSSQEDYNEQFF. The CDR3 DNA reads TGCGCCAGCAGCTCCCAGGAGGATTACAATGAGCAGTTCTTC.

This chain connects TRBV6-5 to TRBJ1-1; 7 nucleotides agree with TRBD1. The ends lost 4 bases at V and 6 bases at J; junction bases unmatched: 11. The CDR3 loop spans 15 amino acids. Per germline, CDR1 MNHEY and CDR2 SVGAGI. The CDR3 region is CASSSGQERGAEAFF. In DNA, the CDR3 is TGTGCCAGCAGTTCCGGACAGGAACGGGGCGCTGAAGCTTTCTTT.

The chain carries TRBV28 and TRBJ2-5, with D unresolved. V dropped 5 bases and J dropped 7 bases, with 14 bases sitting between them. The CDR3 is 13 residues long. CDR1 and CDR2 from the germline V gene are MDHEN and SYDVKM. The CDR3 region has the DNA TGTGCCAGCAGTCCCCCCCTGCGCGGGACCCAGTACTTC. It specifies CASSPPLRGTQYF. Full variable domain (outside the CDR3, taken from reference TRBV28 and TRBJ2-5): DVKVTQSSRYLVKRTGEKVFLECVQDMDHENMFWYRQDPGLGLRLIYFSYDVKMKEKGDIPEGYSVSREKKERFSLILESASTNQTSMYLCASSPPLRGTQYFGPGTRLLVL.

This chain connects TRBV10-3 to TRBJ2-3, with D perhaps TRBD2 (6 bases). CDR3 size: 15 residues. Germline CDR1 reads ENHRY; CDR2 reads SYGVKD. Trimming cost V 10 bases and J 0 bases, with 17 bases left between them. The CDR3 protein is CATGSGTPSTDTQYF. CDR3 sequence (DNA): TGTGCCACTGGTAGCGGTACCCCTAGCACAGATACGCAGTATTTT.

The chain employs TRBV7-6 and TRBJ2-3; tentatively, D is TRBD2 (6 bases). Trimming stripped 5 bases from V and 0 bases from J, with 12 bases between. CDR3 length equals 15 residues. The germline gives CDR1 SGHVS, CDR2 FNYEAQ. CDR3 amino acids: CASSPSVSSTDTQYF. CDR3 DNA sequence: TGTGCCAGCAGCCCTAGCGTTTCTAGCACAGATACGCAGTATTTT.

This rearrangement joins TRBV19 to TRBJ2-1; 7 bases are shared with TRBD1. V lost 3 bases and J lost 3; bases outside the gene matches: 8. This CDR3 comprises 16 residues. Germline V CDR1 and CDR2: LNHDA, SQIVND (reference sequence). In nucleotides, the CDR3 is TGTGCCAGTAGTATGGGATACAGGGGTTTCTACAATGAGCAGTTCTTC. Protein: CASSMGYRGFYNEQFF.

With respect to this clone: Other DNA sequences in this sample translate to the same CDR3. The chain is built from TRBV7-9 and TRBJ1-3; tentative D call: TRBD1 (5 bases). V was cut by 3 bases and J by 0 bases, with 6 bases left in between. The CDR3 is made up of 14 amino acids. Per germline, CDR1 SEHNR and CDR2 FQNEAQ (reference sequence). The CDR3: CASSLGLSGNTIYF. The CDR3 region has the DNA TGTGCCAGCAGCTTGGGGCTCTCTGGAAACACCATATATTTT. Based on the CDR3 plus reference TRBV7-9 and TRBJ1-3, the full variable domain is DTGVSQNPRHKITKRGQNVTFRCDPISEHNRLYWYRQTLGQGPEFLTYFQNEAQLEKSRLLSDRFSAERPKGSFSTLEIQRTEQGDSAMYLCASSLGLSGNTIYFGEGSWLTVV.

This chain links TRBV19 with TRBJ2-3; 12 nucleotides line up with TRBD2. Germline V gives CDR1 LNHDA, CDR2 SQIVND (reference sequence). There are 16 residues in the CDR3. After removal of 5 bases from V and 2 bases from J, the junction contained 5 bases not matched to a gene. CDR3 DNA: TGTGCCAGTAGTTCTCGGACTAGCGGGATCACAGATACGCAGTATTTT. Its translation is CASSSRTSGITDTQYF. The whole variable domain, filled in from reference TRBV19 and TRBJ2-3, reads DGGITQSPKYLFRKEGQNVTLSCEQNLNHDAMYWYRQDPGQGLRLIYYSQIVNDFQKGDIAEGYSVSREKKESFPLTVTSAQKNPTAFYLCASSSRTSGITDTQYFGPGTRLTVL.